One T cell receptor (beta chain) is described in this entry. This CDR3 spans 15 amino acids. The V and J ends lost 4 bases and 6 bases respectively, with 16 bases between them. CDR1 and CDR2 from the germline V gene are SGHRS and YFSETQ. The sample belongs to a study of blood T cell repertoires in COVID-19. Sequencing was performed with immunoSEQ multiplex PCR; in TCRdb, only in-frame clones are kept and a portion is missing. The sample records over 250,000 clones, 80% to 95% being singletons. The receptor was isolated from a woman in her twenties or thirties who had recovered from COVID-19. The rearrangement uses TRBV5-1 and TRBJ2-2; the D is unclear. Sequencing used PBMCs or T cells enriched from blood (not recorded which). The CDR3 is CASSPSSRLAGELFF. Here the CDR3 DNA reads TGCGCCAGCAGCCCTAGTAGTAGATTGGCCGGGGAGCTGTTTTTT.